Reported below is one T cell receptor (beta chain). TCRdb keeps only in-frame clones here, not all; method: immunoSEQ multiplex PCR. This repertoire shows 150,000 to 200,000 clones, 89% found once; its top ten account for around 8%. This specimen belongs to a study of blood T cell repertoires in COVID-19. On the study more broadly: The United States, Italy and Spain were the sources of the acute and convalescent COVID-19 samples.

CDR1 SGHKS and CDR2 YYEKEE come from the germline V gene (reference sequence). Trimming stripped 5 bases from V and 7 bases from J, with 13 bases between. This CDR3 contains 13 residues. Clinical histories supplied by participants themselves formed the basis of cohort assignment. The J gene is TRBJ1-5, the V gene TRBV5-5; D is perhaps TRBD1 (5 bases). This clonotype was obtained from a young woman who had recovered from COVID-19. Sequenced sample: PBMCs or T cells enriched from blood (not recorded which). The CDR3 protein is CASSWGVGQPQHF. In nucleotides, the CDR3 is TGTGCCAGCAGTTGGGGGGTCGGACAGCCCCAGCATTTT.